This T cell receptor (beta chain) was identified in a study of blood T cell repertoires in COVID-19. The wider study: Acute and convalescent COVID-19 samples came from the United States, Italy and Spain.

Authors' methods: Quantification of nucleated cells was approximated via reference gene primer amplification. The data were produced by immunoSEQ multiplex PCR, yet TCRdb's version contains in-frame clones alone and is incomplete. The DNA gave D and trimming, while V, J and clone size come from that table. This sample carries approximately 150,000 clones, 65% to 85% of them seen once, and the ten largest clones take 5%. This CDR3 has 16 residues. CDR1 is MDHEN, CDR2 SYDVKM, per germline. V was clipped by 7 bases and J by 2 bases, with 18 bases between them. The rearrangement joins TRBV28 to TRBJ2-1; weak D call: TRBD2 (6 bases). The TCR comes from a woman aged 45-60 years with acute or convalescent COVID-19. Sequenced input: peripheral blood. CDR3 residues: CASISGRTPPYNEQFF. CDR3 nucleotides: TGTGCCAGCATCTCAGGGAGGACACCCCCCTACAATGAGCAGTTCTTC.